These T cell receptor beta chains were read from a single sample in a study of CD8 T cells in ankylosing spondylitis. TCRdb reprocessed the 5' RACE reads via MiXCR and lists one record per CDR3 protein. Among hundreds of thousands of distinct CDR3 sequences listed, less than 25% were seen once. Sequencing was performed on blood, either unsorted or a sorted T cell fraction (not recorded which). The receptors here all came from a female donor with ankylosing spondylitis or in good health (not recorded which). Each CDR3 is given without its conserved first and last residue. The order of the fields is V gene, J gene, CDR3 protein.

V: TRBV5-1
J: TRBJ2-1
CDR3: ASSPTSGSLGEQF

V: TRBV28
J: TRBJ2-1
CDR3: ASIHLGRAWDEQF

V: TRBV12-3/TRBV12-4
J: TRBJ2-2
CDR3: ASSSNLPNTGELF

V: TRBV21-1
J: TRBJ2-1
CDR3: ASSARQGAEQF

V: TRBV7-2
J: TRBJ2-6
CDR3: ASRGGQGSSGANVLT

V: TRBV5-1
J: TRBJ2-3
CDR3: ASTQTGGSDTQY

V: TRBV19
J: TRBJ1-1
CDR3: ASSPRQGKTEAF

V: TRBV12-3/TRBV12-4
J: TRBJ2-7
CDR3: ASSIGGQGSEQY

V: TRBV6-5
J: TRBJ2-2
CDR3: ASSYGRGYTRELF

V: TRBV11-2
J: TRBJ2-1
CDR3: ASSLPGLAGGNEQF

V: TRBV20-1
J: TRBJ1-2
CDR3: SASLNYGYT

V: TRBV29-1
J: TRBJ2-7
CDR3: SVAGLAGGGTYEQY

V: TRBV5-4
J: TRBJ1-2
CDR3: ASSPQGMVGYGYT

V: TRBV9
J: TRBJ2-5
CDR3: ASSVGTGEQETQY

V: TRBV20-1
J: TRBJ1-2
CDR3: SARDSRPLAYGYT

V: TRBV15
J: TRBJ2-7
CDR3: ATSREAGYEQY

V: TRBV6-1
J: TRBJ2-5
CDR3: ASTGGLERRFETQY

V: TRBV12-3/TRBV12-4
J: TRBJ1-2
CDR3: ASKRGIGYGYT

V: TRBV10-3
J: TRBJ2-7
CDR3: AAGTGVYEQY

V: TRBV4-2
J: TRBJ1-5
CDR3: ASSPEGLSPNQPQH

V: TRBV5-1
J: TRBJ2-1
CDR3: ASSLLPAERQF

V: TRBV6-1
J: TRBJ2-7
CDR3: ATWVGRAYEQY

V: TRBV7-2
J: TRBJ2-5
CDR3: ASSLAPGSETQY

V: TRBV7-2
J: TRBJ2-7
CDR3: ASSSLTSRPLGEQY

V: TRBV4-2
J: TRBJ2-1
CDR3: ASSLGQADNEQF

V: TRBV18
J: TRBJ1-2
CDR3: ASSPGADYGYT

V: TRBV5-1
J: TRBJ2-3
CDR3: ASSLGQEFTDTQY

V: TRBV20-1
J: TRBJ1-1
CDR3: SARDWQGKSEAF

V: TRBV12-3/TRBV12-4
J: TRBJ1-5
CDR3: ASSLGDSNQPQH

V: TRBV7-9
J: TRBJ2-5
CDR3: ASSFPDGRGETQY

V: TRBV20-1
J: TRBJ2-7
CDR3: SARLAGGPNEQY

V: TRBV29-1
J: TRBJ2-3
CDR3: SVEKEREGPEDAQY

V: TRBV10-3
J: TRBJ2-7
CDR3: AIREGLGSSYEQY

V: TRBV12-3/TRBV12-4
J: TRBJ1-1
CDR3: ASSLQGHTEAF

V: TRBV30
J: TRBJ1-2
CDR3: AWSVRLAGYGYT

V: TRBV20-1
J: TRBJ2-1
CDR3: SAQLRRNHNEQF

V: TRBV7-9
J: TRBJ2-1
CDR3: ASTQMGRVDNEQF

V: TRBV7-9
J: TRBJ2-7
CDR3: ASSFSGSEQY

V: TRBV3-1
J: TRBJ1-2
CDR3: ASSQDRLLGYT

V: TRBV24-1
J: TRBJ2-3
CDR3: ATASGITDTQY

V: TRBV12-3/TRBV12-4
J: TRBJ2-1
CDR3: ASRPGPGRRYNEQF

V: TRBV14
J: TRBJ2-1
CDR3: ASSRRGAYNEQF

V: TRBV27
J: TRBJ2-3
CDR3: ASRPLDKRSDTQY

V: TRBV20-1
J: TRBJ1-3
CDR3: SARGRNTIY

V: TRBV7-9
J: TRBJ2-1
CDR3: ASSSPGLAGGNEQF

V: TRBV5-1
J: TRBJ2-1
CDR3: ASSFSPMGDNEQF

V: TRBV7-2
J: TRBJ2-7
CDR3: ASSTTPQYEQY

V: TRBV12-3/TRBV12-4
J: TRBJ1-3
CDR3: ASSLTGTGSGNTIY

V: TRBV9
J: TRBJ2-2
CDR3: ASSVGTNTGELF

V: TRBV29-1
J: TRBJ2-3
CDR3: SVAGRSTDTQY

V: TRBV11-2
J: TRBJ1-2
CDR3: ASSHTRTGSNYGYT

V: TRBV6-1
J: TRBJ1-5
CDR3: ASSEGGVSNQPQH